Presented here are 11 T cell receptor beta chains from one specimen sequenced in a study of beta chain features in type 1 diabetes. Study-level points and caveats: Shortening of TCRB CDR3s, moderate but significant, appeared in all four CD4+ subsets of Type 1 diabetes patients.

Antigens for these TCRs are unknown. The isolated RNA, all of it, was reverse transcribed, so expressed TCRB transcripts were what got sequenced. Repertoires were generated with immunoSEQ multiplex PCR, while TCRdb's copy carries only in-frame clones and drops some. The sample has 300,000 to 400,000 clones, about 13% seen once. Sequenced: naive CD4+ T cells from blood. The receptors were sampled from a young woman with type 1 diabetes.

This rearrangement joins TRBV10-3 to TRBJ1-1, with D unclear. CDR1 is ENHRY and CDR2 is SYGVKD in the germline V gene. Between the trimmed V and J ends, which lost 2 bases and 1 base, there was a span of 8 bases. This CDR3 is 14 amino acids long. Written as DNA, the CDR3 is TGTGCCATCAGTGAGCCGGGAAAGAACACTGAAGCTTTCTTT. It specifies CAISEPGKNTEAFF.

This clone was observed a few times. The chain carries TRBV28 and TRBJ2-5, with unresolved D. The length of the CDR3 is 15 residues. The germline CDR1 and CDR2 sequences are MDHEN and SYDVKM. Trimming removed 6 bases from V and 5 bases from J, with 19 bases in between. CDR3 sequence reads: CASSPVLASGETQYF. CDR3 nucleotide sequence: TGTGCCAGCAGCCCCGTGTTGGCTTCCGGGGAGACCCAGTACTTC.

This clone has just a few counts. This chain joins TRBV4-3 and TRBJ1-2; 9 bases agree with TRBD1. With 2 bases clipped from V and 5 bases from J, the junction kept 6 bases outside the gene matches. This CDR3 region has 15 residues. The V gene's germline CDR1 is LGHNA and CDR2 YSLEER. The CDR3 sequence: CASSQHPTGGYGYTF. The DNA of the CDR3 is TGCGCCAGCAGCCAACACCCGACAGGGGGATATGGCTACACCTTC.

The chain recombines TRBV7-9 with TRBJ2-3; D is possibly TRBD2 (5 bases). Trimming left V 3 bases short and J 0 bases short, with 10 bases between. Germline loops: CDR1 SEHNR, CDR2 FQNEAQ (reference sequence). There are 15 residues in the CDR3. This CDR3 is CASSLTGLSTDTQYF. The CDR3 DNA reads TGTGCCAGCAGCTTGACGGGGTTGAGCACAGATACGCAGTATTTT.

The rearrangement uses TRBV28 and TRBJ2-7; D is ambiguous. The CDR3 has 13 residues. The V end lost 1 base, the J end lost 3 bases, and 7 bases lay between the germline ends. Per germline, CDR1 MDHEN and CDR2 SYDVKM. CDR3 sequence: CASSLSQSYEQYV. As DNA, the CDR3 is TGTGCCAGCAGTTTATCACAGAGCTACGAGCAGTACGTC.

The CDR3 DNA reads TGTGCCAGCAGCTTAACGGGAGTGAGCACAGATACGCAGTATTTT. It encodes CASSLTGVSTDTQYF. The rearrangement uses TRBV7-3 and TRBJ2-3; weak D call: TRBD2 (5 bases). The CDR3 loop spans 15 amino acids. The germline V and J ends were trimmed by 0 bases and 0 bases, with 7 bases remaining between them. The germline V gene encodes CDR1 SGHTA and CDR2 FQGTGA. The full variable domain, rest sourced from reference TRBV7-3 and TRBJ2-3, is GAGVSQTPSNKVTEKGKYVELRCDPISGHTALYWYRQSLGQGPEFLIYFQGTGAADDSGLPNDRFFAVRPEGSVSTLKIQRTERGDSAVYLCASSLTGVSTDTQYFGPGTRLTVL.

The chain has TRBV11-2 and TRBJ2-7, with no clear D. From germline, CDR1 is SGHAT and CDR2 FQNNGV. Trimming took off 4 bases at V and 2 bases at J, with 12 bases between the two ends. The CDR3 is 14 amino acids. In DNA, the CDR3 is TGTGCCAGCAGCTCTAGGCTCGAAGCCTACGAGCAGTACGTC. Protein product: CASSSRLEAYEQYV.

This clone was seen just once. V is TRBV5-1 and J is TRBJ2-7, with D tentatively TRBD2 (6 bases). The CDR3 has 15 amino acids. V was trimmed by 5 bases and J by 4 bases, leaving 19 bases between them. Per the germline V gene, CDR1 is SGHRS and CDR2 is YFSETQ. The CDR3 loop reads CASSFGGTELYEQYF. The CDR3 region has the DNA TGCGCCAGCAGTTTTGGAGGGACGGAACTTTACGAGCAGTACTTC.

V and J are TRBV2 and TRBJ2-7; TRBD1 aligns across 7 bases. In germline, CDR1 is SNHLY, CDR2 FYNNEI. The CDR3 contains 12 residues. V trimming: 6 bases; J trimming: 7 bases; junction bases outside the gene matches: 6. The DNA for the CDR3 is TGTGCCAGCAGGATAGGGGGCTGGGAGCAGTACGTC. Protein sequence: CASRIGGWEQYV.

This clone has more than one count but fewer than ten. The J gene is TRBJ1-1, the V gene TRBV4-3; D is perhaps TRBD1 (6 bases). CDR3 size: 15 residues. Trimming shortened V by 4 bases and J by 5 bases, and 17 bases separated the two germline ends. Germline values: CDR1 LGHNA, CDR2 YSLEER. CDR3: CASSPNRAGETEAFF. CDR3 coding DNA: TGCGCCAGCAGCCCTAACCGGGCAGGGGAGACTGAAGCTTTCTTT.

This clone was seen a few times. The CDR3 coding sequence is TGTGCCAGCAGCTCCACTAACGACAGGGACAATGAGCAGTTCTTC. It is translated as CASSSTNDRDNEQFF. V gene TRBV7-9 combines with J gene TRBJ2-1; 7 nucleotides match TRBD1. This CDR3 is built from 15 residues. The germline CDR1 and CDR2 sequences are SEHNR and FQNEAQ (reference sequence). Losses at the gene ends were 4 bases for V and 5 bases for J; bases not matched to a gene: 8.